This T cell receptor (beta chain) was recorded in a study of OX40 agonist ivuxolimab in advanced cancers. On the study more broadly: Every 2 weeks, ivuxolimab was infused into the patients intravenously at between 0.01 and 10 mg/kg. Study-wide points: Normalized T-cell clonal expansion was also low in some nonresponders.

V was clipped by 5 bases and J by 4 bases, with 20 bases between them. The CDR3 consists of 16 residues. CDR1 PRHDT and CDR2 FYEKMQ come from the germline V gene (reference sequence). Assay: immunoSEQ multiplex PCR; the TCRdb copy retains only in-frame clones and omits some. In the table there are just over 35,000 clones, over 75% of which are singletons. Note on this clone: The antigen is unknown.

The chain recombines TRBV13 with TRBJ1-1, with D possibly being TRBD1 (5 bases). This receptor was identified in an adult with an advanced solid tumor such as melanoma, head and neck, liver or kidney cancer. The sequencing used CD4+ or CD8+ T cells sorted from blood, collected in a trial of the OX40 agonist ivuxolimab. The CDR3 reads CASSTGADPPGTEAFF. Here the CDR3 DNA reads TGTGCCAGCAGCACCGGGGCCGACCCACCGGGCACTGAAGCTTTCTTT.